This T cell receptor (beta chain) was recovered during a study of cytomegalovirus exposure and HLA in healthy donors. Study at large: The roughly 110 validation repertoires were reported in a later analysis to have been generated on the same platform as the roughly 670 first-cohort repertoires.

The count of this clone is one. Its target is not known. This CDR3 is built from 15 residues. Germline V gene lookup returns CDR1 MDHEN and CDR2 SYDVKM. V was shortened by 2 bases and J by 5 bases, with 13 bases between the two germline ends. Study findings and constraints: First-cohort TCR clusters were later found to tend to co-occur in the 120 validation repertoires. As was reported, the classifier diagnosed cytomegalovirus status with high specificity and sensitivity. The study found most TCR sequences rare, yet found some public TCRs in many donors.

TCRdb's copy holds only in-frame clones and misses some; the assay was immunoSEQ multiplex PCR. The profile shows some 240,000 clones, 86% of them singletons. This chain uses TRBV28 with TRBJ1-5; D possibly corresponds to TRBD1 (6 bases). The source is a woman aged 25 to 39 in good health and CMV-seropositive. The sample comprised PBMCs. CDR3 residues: CASSLPVQGYQPQHF. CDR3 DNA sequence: TGTGCCAGCAGTTTACCAGTTCAGGGGTATCAGCCCCAGCATTTT. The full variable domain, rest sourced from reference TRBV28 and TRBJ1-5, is DVKVTQSSRYLVKRTGEKVFLECVQDMDHENMFWYRQDPGLGLRLIYFSYDVKMKEKGDIPEGYSVSREKKERFSLILESASTNQTSMYLCASSLPVQGYQPQHFGDGTRLSIL.